Listed here is a single T cell receptor beta chain. Its antigen is currently unknown. The data derive from a study of cytomegalovirus exposure and HLA in healthy donors. Regarding the study as a whole: Later analysis suggested most CMV-associated TCR beta chains were HLA-restricted. HLA-A and HLA-B allele assignments for most subjects were reportedly predicted accurately using TCR beta sequences.

Vbeta (60) and Jbeta (13) primers were used in the PCR. TCRdb's table, derived via immunoSEQ multiplex PCR, lists solely in-frame clones and lacks some. The sample yields roughly 120,000 clones, of which the top ten take up about 2.7%. Germline V gives CDR1 LNHDA, CDR2 SQIVND (reference sequence). The V gene end was trimmed by 6 bases and the J gene end by 3 bases; junction bases not matched to a gene: 8. The CDR3 runs to 15 residues. This rearrangement joins TRBV19 to TRBJ1-5; TRBD1 agrees at 7 bases. This clonotype was obtained from a man aged 25-45 years in good health and CMV-seronegative. The sequencing input was PBMCs. This chain's CDR3 is CASRALDRNNQPQHF. As DNA, the CDR3 is TGTGCCAGTAGGGCTCTGGACAGGAACAATCAGCCCCAGCATTTT.